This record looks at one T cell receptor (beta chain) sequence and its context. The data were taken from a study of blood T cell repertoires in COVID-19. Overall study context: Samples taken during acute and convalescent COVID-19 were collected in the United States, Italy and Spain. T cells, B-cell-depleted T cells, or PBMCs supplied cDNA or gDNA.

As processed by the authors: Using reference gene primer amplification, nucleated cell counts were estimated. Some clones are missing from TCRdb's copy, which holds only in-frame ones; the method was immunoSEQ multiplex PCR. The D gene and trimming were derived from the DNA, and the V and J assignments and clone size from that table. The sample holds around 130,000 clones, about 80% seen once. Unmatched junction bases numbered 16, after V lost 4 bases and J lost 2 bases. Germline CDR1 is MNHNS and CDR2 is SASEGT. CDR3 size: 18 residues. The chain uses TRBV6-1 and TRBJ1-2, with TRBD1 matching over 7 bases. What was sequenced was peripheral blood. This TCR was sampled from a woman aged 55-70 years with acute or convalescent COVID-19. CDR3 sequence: CASSVRQGRLRMNYGYTF. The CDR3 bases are TGTGCCAGCAGTGTACGACAGGGACGGCTGAGGATGAACTATGGCTACACCTTC.